Listed here are 8 T cell receptor beta chains from one sample, sequenced in a study of shared clonotypes between healthy human individuals. Profiling relied on immunoSEQ multiplex PCR, and the TCRdb table lists in-frame clones only, not all of them. The sample includes approximately 1,000,000 clones, about 80% seen only once; the top ten take about 0.94%. The sequencing input was memory CD4+ T cells from PBMCs. Stated subset: CD45RA-negative fraction. The receptors shown here come from a man younger than 35 in good health. Some clones in this sample may be carry-over from other donors' samples.

This clone was seen a handful of times. The rearrangement joins TRBV30 to TRBJ2-7; 11 bases are a match to TRBD1. This CDR3 is built from 13 residues. The J segment lost 6 bases and the V segment lost 5 bases, leaving 6 bases of the junction unmatched. The V gene's germline CDR1 is GTSNPN and CDR2 SVGIG (reference sequence). In DNA, the CDR3 is TGTGCCTGGGATTGGGGGACAGGGGGCGAGCAGTACTTC. Translated, it gives CAWDWGTGGEQYF.

Points on this clone: Other DNA sequences within the sample encode an identical CDR3. The genes are TRBV5-1 and TRBJ1-5; D gene ambiguous. Germline CDR1 SGHRS, CDR2 YFSETQ. Trimming shortened V by 0 bases and J by 5 bases, and 6 bases separated the two germline ends. CDR3 length equals 13 residues. DNA for the CDR3: TGCGCCAGCAGCTTGGATAGAGATCAGCCCCAGCATTTT. Amino acid sequence: CASSLDRDQPQHF.

This rearrangement joins TRBV11-3 to TRBJ2-7, with D perhaps TRBD2 (5 bases). V gave up 5 bases and J gave up 7 bases, with 12 bases separating them. Germline V lookup: CDR1 SGHNT, CDR2 YENEEA. This CDR3 is 12 amino acids long. This CDR3 is CASSRTSGEQYF. Here the CDR3 DNA reads TGTGCCAGCAGCCGTACGTCGGGGGAGCAGTACTTC.

The chain employs TRBV11-2 and TRBJ2-2, with TRBD2 as a possible D gene (6 bases). Germline V gives CDR1 SGHAT, CDR2 FQNNGV. V lost 1 base and J lost 5, with 14 bases in between. The CDR3 is made up of 16 amino acids. In nucleotides, the CDR3 is TGTGCCAGCAGCTTAGGTGCAACTAGCCTTACCGGGGAGCTGTTTTTT. It translates to CASSLGATSLTGELFF. The complete variable domain, with remaining parts taken from reference TRBV11-2 and TRBJ2-2, reads EAGVAQSPRYKIIEKRQSVAFWCNPISGHATLYWYQQILGQGPKLLIQFQNNGVVDDSQLPKDRFSAERLKGVDSTLKIQPAKLEDSAVYLCASSLGATSLTGELFFGEGSRLTVL.

The chain has TRBV19 and TRBJ1-1, with 9 bases identical to TRBD1. The V and J ends lost 5 bases and 10 bases, in that order; junction bases with no gene match: 17. This CDR3 contains 16 residues. CDR1 LNHDA and CDR2 SQIVND come from the germline V gene (reference sequence). CDR3 amino acids: CASSLPPGTGTVAAFF. As DNA, the CDR3 is TGTGCCAGTAGTCTTCCCCCCGGGACAGGGACCGTTGCAGCTTTCTTT.

V gene TRBV10-3 combines with J gene TRBJ1-5; maybe TRBD1 (5 bases). The CDR3 is 13 residues long. CDR1 and CDR2 from the germline V gene are ENHRY and SYGVKD. V was cut by 10 bases and J by 2 bases, with 12 bases left in between. For the CDR3, the DNA is TGTGCCACGCAGGGAGGGGGCAATCAGCCCCAGCATTTT. Protein: CATQGGGNQPQHF.

J is TRBJ2-1 and V is TRBV28; 8 bases agree with TRBD2. CDR1 is MDHEN and CDR2 is SYDVKM in the germline V gene. V shed 0 bases and J 4 bases; nucleotides not matched to a gene: 8. The CDR3 has 17 amino acids. The CDR3 coding sequence is TGTGCCAGCAGTTTATGGCGGGTAGGCGGGGGGTACAATGAGCAGTTCTTC. As protein: CASSLWRVGGGYNEQFF.

Details on this clone: Other DNA sequences within the sample encode an identical CDR3. The gene calls are TRBV5-1 and TRBJ2-1; a possible D gene is TRBD2 (5 bases). The V end lost 0 bases, the J end lost 3 bases, and 10 bases lay between the germline ends. Germline V gene lookup returns CDR1 SGHRS and CDR2 YFSETQ. The CDR3 extends over 15 amino acids. The CDR3 sequence: CASSLVPGNYNEQFF. CDR3 in DNA: TGCGCCAGCAGCTTGGTCCCGGGGAACTACAATGAGCAGTTCTTC.